Presented here are 21 T cell receptor beta chains from one specimen sequenced in a study of shared clonotypes between healthy human individuals. Assay used: immunoSEQ multiplex PCR; TCRdb lists only in-frame clones, some missing. The data show 1.6 million or so clones, 96% seen once. Sample: naive CD4+ T cells sorted from blood. This sample's subset: CD45RA+ positively selected. These receptors originate from a man aged 25-45 years in good health.

About this clone itself: The junction shows a germline mismatch at one end, possibly a read error. The chain couples TRBV7-7 to TRBJ2-7; possible D gene TRBD1, 5 bases. The germline V gene encodes CDR1 SSHAT and CDR2 FNYEAQ (reference sequence). There are 13 residues in the CDR3. Written as DNA, the CDR3 is TGTGCTAGCAGCTTAGGGGCCCCCTACGAGCAGTACTTC. This translates into CASSLGAPYEQYF.

The V and J genes are TRBV11-3 and TRBJ2-1; possible D gene TRBD1, 6 bases. Germline CDR1 SGHNT, CDR2 YENEEA. The CDR3 runs 14 residues. V was pared by 5 bases and J by 2 bases, with 10 bases between. CDR3 loop: CASSREGAYNEQFF. The CDR3 DNA follows: TGTGCCAGCAGCCGAGAGGGGGCCTACAATGAGCAGTTCTTC.

V usage is TRBV7-9 and J usage is TRBJ1-1; 7 positions agree with TRBD1. Per the germline V gene, CDR1 is SEHNR and CDR2 is FQNEAQ (reference sequence). V shed 5 bases and J 7 bases; nucleotides not matched to a gene: 7. The CDR3 totals 13 residues. In nucleotides, the CDR3 is TGTGCCAGCAGCCCGTACCGGGACAGTGAAGCTTTCTTT. It is translated as CASSPYRDSEAFF.

CDR3 sequence: CASSSAALGEQYF. The CDR3 DNA reads TGTGCCAGCAGTTCGGCGGCACTGGGGGAGCAGTACTTC. V is TRBV27 and J is TRBJ2-7, with D unresolved. Germline V gene lookup returns CDR1 MNHEY and CDR2 SMNVEV (reference sequence). The CDR3 covers 13 residues. V shed 4 bases and J shed 7 bases, with 14 bases lying between them.

This chain joins TRBV6-4 and TRBJ1-1; D may be TRBD1 (5 bases). The CDR3 has 12 residues. The germline V gene has CDR1 MRHNA and CDR2 SNTAGT. Trimming took 2 bases from V and 4 from J, leaving 5 bases between them. The CDR3 sequence: CASSDGGTEAFF. For the CDR3, the DNA is TGTGCCAGCAGTGACGGGGGCACTGAAGCTTTCTTT.

The J gene is TRBJ2-4, the V gene TRBV29-1, with no clear D. Trimming stripped 5 bases from V and 6 bases from J, with 8 bases between. The CDR3 runs 11 residues. Germline lookup yields CDR1 SQVTM and CDR2 ANQGSEA. The DNA of the CDR3 is TGCAGCGTTATAATTATAAACATTCAGTACTTC. Translating it yields CSVIIINIQYF. The complete variable domain, with remaining parts taken from reference TRBV29-1 and TRBJ2-4, reads SAVISQKPSRDICQRGTSLTIQCQVDSQVTMMFWYRQQPGQSLTLIATANQGSEATYESGFVIDKFPISRPNLTFSTLTVSNMSPEDSSIYLCSVIIINIQYFGAGTRLSVL.

Comments on this clone: This sample also contains other DNA sequences that code for the same CDR3. The gene calls are TRBV9 and TRBJ1-3; D remains unclear. V was cut by 0 bases and J by 4 bases, with 2 bases left in between. The CDR3 runs to 12 residues. Germline CDR1 SGDLS, CDR2 YYNGEE. For the CDR3, the DNA is TGTGCCAGCAGCGTAGCCGGAAACACCATATATTTT. It specifies CASSVAGNTIYF.

The chain has TRBV7-2 and TRBJ1-2; D is undetermined. The germline V gene encodes CDR1 SGHTA and CDR2 FQGNSA. The CDR3 sequence is 13 residues long. Trimming pared 5 bases from V and 2 bases from J, leaving 9 bases between. CDR3 protein: CASSTVANYGYTF. The CDR3 region has the DNA TGTGCCAGCAGCACAGTCGCCAACTATGGCTACACCTTC.

The chain joins TRBV5-5 to TRBJ2-5; maybe TRBD1 (6 bases). The CDR3 is 16 residues long. V was pared by 4 bases and J by 0 bases, with 16 bases between. CDR1 and CDR2 (germline): SGHKS, YYEKEE (reference sequence). Written as DNA, the CDR3 is TGTGCCAGCAGCCCGGCGCAGGGGATCGACCAAGAGACCCAGTACTTC. Translating it yields CASSPAQGIDQETQYF.

The rearrangement uses TRBV29-1 and TRBJ2-5, with 7 bases identical to TRBD1. J lost 0 bases, V lost 8 bases, and 12 bases had no gene match. Germline lookup yields CDR1 SQVTM and CDR2 ANQGSEA. The CDR3 runs to 15 residues. CDR3 region: CSLETPGTDQETQYF. CDR3 DNA sequence: TGCAGCCTCGAAACCCCCGGGACAGACCAAGAGACCCAGTACTTC.

This chain joins TRBV19 and TRBJ1-1; no clear D. V lost 1 base, J lost 4 bases, and 7 bases lay in between. The CDR3 loop spans 13 amino acids. Per the germline V gene, CDR1 is LNHDA and CDR2 is SQIVND (reference sequence). For the CDR3, the DNA is TGTGCCAGTAGTATAGTACTAGGCACTGAAGCTTTCTTT. Its translation: CASSIVLGTEAFF.

The chain combines TRBV30 with TRBJ1-1; D call uncertain. The CDR3 length is 14 residues. The V end was cut by 3 bases, the J end by 7 bases, with 18 bases between. In germline, CDR1 is GTSNPN, CDR2 SVGIG (reference sequence). CDR3 bases: TGTGCCTGGAGATCCCCTCGTTCCTTTATTGAAGCTTTCTTT. Translated, it gives CAWRSPRSFIEAFF.

This chain uses TRBV5-1 with TRBJ2-5; 9 nucleotides line up with TRBD2. The junction had 7 bases not matched to a gene; V was cut back by 0 bases and J by 4 bases. The CDR3 is made up of 16 amino acids. From germline, CDR1 is SGHRS and CDR2 YFSETQ. This CDR3 reads CASSLDPSGVPETQYF. The CDR3 coding sequence is TGCGCCAGCAGCTTGGATCCTAGCGGGGTCCCAGAGACCCAGTACTTC. The whole variable domain, remainder taken from reference TRBV5-1 and TRBJ2-5, is KAGVTQTPRYLIKTRGQQVTLSCSPISGHRSVSWYQQTPGQGLQFLFEYFSETQRNKGNFPGRFSGRQFSNSRSEMNVSTLELGDSALYLCASSLDPSGVPETQYFGPGTRLLVL.

The rearrangement joins TRBV7-9 to TRBJ1-2; 8 nucleotides match TRBD1. The CDR3 length is 15 residues. Trimming at V came to 4 bases and at J to 8 bases, leaving 12 bases not matched to a gene. The germline V gene has CDR1 SEHNR and CDR2 FQNEAQ (reference sequence). CDR3 nucleotide sequence: TGTGCCAGCAGCTACCGACAGGGGAGCTCTGGCGGCTACACCTTC. Translation gives CASSYRQGSSGGYTF.

The V call is TRBV30, the J call TRBJ1-5; D uncertain. Deletions cut 0 bases from V and 2 bases from J, with 8 bases between. Germline V lookup: CDR1 GTSNPN, CDR2 SVGIG (reference sequence). The CDR3 is 14 amino acids. CDR3 sequence: CAWSVVGRNQPQHF. In DNA form, the CDR3 reads TGTGCCTGGAGTGTGGTAGGACGCAATCAGCCCCAGCATTTT.

The genes are TRBV5-6 and TRBJ2-4, with 7 bases fitting TRBD2. Germline CDR1 reads SGHDT; CDR2 reads YYEEEE. The J segment lost 6 bases and the V segment lost 3 bases, leaving 3 bases of the junction unmatched. CDR3 length equals 13 residues. The CDR3 sequence is CASSWGGRNIQYF. In nucleotides, the CDR3 is TGTGCCAGCAGCTGGGGGGGTCGAAACATTCAGTACTTC.

The V call is TRBV12-5, the J call TRBJ2-1; TRBD2 matches at 7 bases. CDR3 size: 14 residues. Germline trimming cut 7 bases from V and 3 bases from J; bases unmatched to any gene: 6. The germline CDR1 and CDR2 sequences are LGHNT and FRNRAP. The CDR3 nucleotides are TGTGCTAGTGCCAAAGCGGGGATCTACAATGAGCAGTTCTTC. Translated, it gives CASAKAGIYNEQFF.

The chain joins TRBV9 to TRBJ2-3; TRBD2 matches 7 bases. The CDR3 spans 15 residues. The J segment lost 0 bases and the V segment lost 4 bases, leaving 5 bases of the junction unmatched. Germline V CDR1 and CDR2: SGDLS, YYNGEE. The CDR3 is CASSPRGDSTDTQYF. In DNA form, the CDR3 reads TGTGCCAGCAGCCCCCGGGGGGATAGCACAGATACGCAGTATTTT.

The genes are TRBV28 and TRBJ2-1; 7 positions agree with TRBD1. V shed 3 bases, J shed 5 bases, and the junction held 1 base outside the gene matches. This CDR3 has 13 residues. Germline V gives CDR1 MDHEN, CDR2 SYDVKM. The CDR3 coding sequence is TGTGCCAGCAGTTTGACAGGGCACAATGAGCAGTTCTTC. Encoded protein: CASSLTGHNEQFF.

V gene TRBV19 combines with J gene TRBJ1-5, with a possible D match to TRBD1 (6 bases). Germline CDR1 and CDR2: LNHDA and SQIVND (reference sequence). The CDR3 runs 14 residues. Trimming stripped 4 bases from V and 5 bases from J, with 12 bases between. The CDR3 here is CASSTPGAYQPQHF. The CDR3 DNA follows: TGTGCCAGTAGTACCCCGGGGGCATATCAGCCCCAGCATTTT. Complete variable domain (other parts from reference TRBV19 and TRBJ1-5): DGGITQSPKYLFRKEGQNVTLSCEQNLNHDAMYWYRQDPGQGLRLIYYSQIVNDFQKGDIAEGYSVSREKKESFPLTVTSAQKNPTAFYLCASSTPGAYQPQHFGDGTRLSIL.

V usage is TRBV6-1 and J usage is TRBJ2-3, with 7 positions matching TRBD2. The CDR3 is made up of 17 amino acids. Germline assignment: CDR1 MNHNS and CDR2 SASEGT. J gave up 7 bases and V 4 bases, and 17 bases lay outside the gene matches. This CDR3 is CASSVKGAGPTVYTQYF. As DNA, the CDR3 is TGTGCCAGCAGTGTTAAAGGAGCGGGACCGACCGTCTATACGCAGTATTTT.